The 13 T cell receptor beta chains listed next were all sequenced from one sample in a study of cytomegalovirus exposure and HLA in healthy donors. Amplification used 60 Vbeta primers and 13 Jbeta primers. This table comes from immunoSEQ multiplex PCR, and its TCRdb copy is limited to in-frame clones, with some not included. The data contain some 220,000 clones, around 84% of them singletons. Sequenced input: PBMCs. These receptor sequences come from a girl aged 2 to 10 in good health and CMV-seronegative.

In its sample, this clone was seen once. The CDR3 protein is CASSPGGGNSPLHF. The CDR3 coding sequence is TGCGCCAGCAGCCCAGGGGGTGGTAATTCACCCCTCCACTTT. The chain couples TRBV4-1 to TRBJ1-6; TRBD1 agrees at 7 bases. The CDR3 covers 14 residues. Germline loops: CDR1 MGHRA, CDR2 YSYEKL. The V segment lost 4 bases and the J segment 6 bases; nucleotides outside the gene matches: 3.

The chain links TRBV5-1 to TRBJ2-2, with TRBD2 matching over 13 bases. V gave up 4 bases and J gave up 4 bases; unmatched junction bases: 7. The germline V gene has CDR1 SGHRS and CDR2 YFSETQ. This CDR3 contains 17 residues. CDR3 sequence: CASSPWTSGSGTGELFF. The CDR3 coding sequence is TGCGCCAGCAGCCCCTGGACTAGCGGGAGTGGCACCGGGGAGCTGTTTTTT.

This clone came up a few times. This chain links TRBV11-2 with TRBJ1-2, with D uncertain. Trimming stripped 1 base from V and 7 bases from J, with 10 bases between. Germline values: CDR1 SGHAT, CDR2 FQNNGV. The CDR3 has 13 residues. The CDR3 sequence: CASSLVQFAGYTF. In DNA, the CDR3 is TGTGCCAGCAGCTTAGTACAGTTCGCTGGCTACACCTTC.

The V gene is TRBV19, the J gene TRBJ2-4; the D gene is possibly TRBD2 (6 bases). V was cut by 3 bases and J by 2 bases, with 8 bases left in between. Germline CDR1 LNHDA, CDR2 SQIVND (reference sequence). The CDR3 spans 14 residues. In nucleotides, the CDR3 is TGTGCCAGTAGTATCGGGGGATCCAAAAACATTCAGTACTTC. Its protein is CASSIGGSKNIQYF. Full variable domain (outside the CDR3, taken from reference TRBV19 and TRBJ2-4): DGGITQSPKYLFRKEGQNVTLSCEQNLNHDAMYWYRQDPGQGLRLIYYSQIVNDFQKGDIAEGYSVSREKKESFPLTVTSAQKNPTAFYLCASSIGGSKNIQYFGAGTRLSVL.

The chain carries TRBV9 and TRBJ1-2; D is possibly TRBD1 (5 bases). In germline, CDR1 is SGDLS, CDR2 YYNGEE. This CDR3 is 14 amino acids long. Trimming pared 3 bases from V and 7 bases from J, leaving 16 bases between. CDR3 bases: TGTGCCAGCAGCGAGTCCGGACAAGTGTCTGGCTACACCTTC. It codes for CASSESGQVSGYTF.

The CDR3 DNA sequence: TGTGCCAGCAGCACCTGGGAAGGACGGGAAGCTAACTATGGCTACACCTTC. This sequence encodes CASSTWEGREANYGYTF. V gene TRBV7-9 combines with J gene TRBJ1-2, with D unclear. This CDR3 has 17 amino acids. V was trimmed by 5 bases and J by 0 bases, leaving 19 bases between them. The germline V gene has CDR1 SEHNR and CDR2 FQNEAQ (reference sequence).

The chain employs TRBV27 and TRBJ1-6; 9 nucleotides line up with TRBD1. This CDR3 spans 13 amino acids. V shed 4 bases and J 14 bases; nucleotides not matched to a gene: 6. CDR1 is MNHEY and CDR2 is SMNVEV in the germline V gene (reference sequence). The CDR3 is CASSSNRGPALHF. In DNA form, the CDR3 reads TGTGCCAGCAGTTCAAACAGGGGGCCGGCCCTCCACTTT.

The V call is TRBV6-1, the J call TRBJ2-7, with TRBD1 matching 11 bases. This CDR3 contains 15 residues. Germline lookup yields CDR1 MNHNS and CDR2 SASEGT. The J segment lost 4 bases and the V segment lost 6 bases, leaving 8 bases of the junction unmatched. The CDR3 DNA is TGTGCCAGCAGCGGTCCGGGACAGGGGGTTTACGAGCAGTACTTC. This gives the protein CASSGPGQGVYEQYF.

This clone has only one observation. V and J are TRBV9 and TRBJ2-7; 7 bases map to TRBD2. Germline assignment: CDR1 SGDLS and CDR2 YYNGEE. This CDR3 has 16 residues. V shed 0 bases and J 3 bases; nucleotides not matched to a gene: 9. CDR3 bases: TGTGCCAGCAGCGTAGAGCCGAACGGGGGGAACTACGAGCAGTACTTC. This translates into CASSVEPNGGNYEQYF.

The chain has TRBV7-9 and TRBJ2-7, with 8 nucleotides matching TRBD2. Losses at the gene ends were 1 base for V and 7 bases for J; bases not matched to a gene: 6. From germline, CDR1 is SEHNR and CDR2 FQNEAQ (reference sequence). The CDR3 consists of 14 residues. For the CDR3, the DNA is TGTGCCAGCAGCTTAGAAGCGGGGGTAGAAGAGCAGTACTTC. Protein: CASSLEAGVEEQYF.

The CDR3 bases are TGCGCCAGCAGTGATCCCGGGACAGGAAATAGCAATCAGCCCCAGCATTTT. Translating gives CASSDPGTGNSNQPQHF. V is TRBV10-2 and J is TRBJ1-5, with 8 nucleotides matching TRBD1. V shed 3 bases, J shed 0 bases, and the junction held 7 bases outside the gene matches. The CDR3 spans 17 residues. Germline V lookup: CDR1 WSHSY, CDR2 SAAADI.

The chain links TRBV9 to TRBJ2-3; perhaps TRBD2 as D (5 bases). The CDR3 sequence is 15 residues long. Trimming cost V 3 bases and J 2 bases, with 13 bases left between them. Germline values: CDR1 SGDLS, CDR2 YYNGEE. This chain's CDR3 is CASSGSGPHTDTQYF. The CDR3 nucleotides read TGTGCCAGCAGCGGCAGCGGACCTCACACAGATACGCAGTATTTT.

The chain couples TRBV2 to TRBJ1-4; D possibly corresponds to TRBD1 (5 bases). The CDR3 runs to 14 residues. V shed 7 bases and J shed 5 bases, with 14 bases lying between them. CDR1 and CDR2 from the germline V gene are SNHLY and FYNNEI. The CDR3 DNA follows: TGTGCCAGCAACGTGGGGGGAGAGAATGAAAAACTGTTTTTT. Amino acids: CASNVGGENEKLFF.